Sample share makes the clone carrying this TCR beta chain medium-sized. Its antigen is undetermined. The protocol was immunoSEQ multiplex PCR, while the TCRdb copy is restricted to in-frame clones and leaves out a portion. Among 5,000 to 7,000 clones listed, 28% were seen once. Deletions cut 3 bases from V and 2 bases from J, with 10 bases between. Per the germline V gene, CDR1 is SGHNT and CDR2 is YENEEA. This CDR3 contains 14 residues. This sample was taken from a study of T cells in localized non-small cell lung cancer. Study-wide results and caveats: One tumor region alone was sequenced, and heterogeneity therefore remains possible. Appearance in adjacent lung was seen for a median about 60 of the top 100 tumor clones. The study found T cell clonality highest in uninvolved adjacent lung, above tumor.

The sequenced sample was lung tumor tissue, obtained before any cancer treatment. This sequence was found in an older female donor with stage I lung adenocarcinoma. The V gene is TRBV11-3, the J gene TRBJ1-2; D unclear. The CDR3 loop reads CASSLTTGNYGYTF. CDR3 bases: TGTGCCAGCAGCTTGACCACGGGCAACTATGGCTACACCTTC.